This entry lists 16 T cell receptor beta chains sequenced from one sample in a study of beta chain features in type 1 diabetes. Expressed TCRB transcripts got sequenced, as all isolated RNA was reverse transcribed. Here immunoSEQ multiplex PCR was the method, and the copy in TCRdb shows in-frame clones only, minus some. The table has 150,000 or so clones, about 9.1% seen once; the top ten hold approximately 0.65%. The sample consisted of central memory CD4+ T cells from blood. These receptors were collected from a woman aged 40-49 years in good health.

This clone was observed a few times. The V gene is TRBV6-6, the J gene TRBJ2-1; 7 bases are shared with TRBD1. Trimming at V came to 5 bases and at J to 6 bases, leaving 7 bases not matched to a gene. The CDR3 has 14 amino acids. Germline lookup yields CDR1 MNHNY and CDR2 SVGAGI (reference sequence). This chain's CDR3 is CASSGLRGSNEQFF. The CDR3 DNA is TGTGCCAGCAGTGGTCTCAGGGGGAGCAATGAGCAGTTCTTC.

The chain employs TRBV19 and TRBJ2-7, with TRBD1 as a possible D gene (6 bases). The V end was cut by 0 bases, the J end by 6 bases, with 15 bases between. CDR1 is LNHDA and CDR2 is SQIVND in the germline V gene (reference sequence). The CDR3 has 15 residues. CDR3 coding DNA: TGTGCCAGTAGTATAGAACCAGGGGTTTATGGCGAGCAGTACTTC. Protein: CASSIEPGVYGEQYF.

This clone showed up just a few times. The rearrangement uses TRBV6-4 and TRBJ2-7, with 10 positions matching TRBD1. J was trimmed by 2 bases and V by 2 bases; bases with no gene match: 3. Germline V gives CDR1 MRHNA, CDR2 SNTAGT. The CDR3 loop spans 15 amino acids. CDR3 sequence: CASSDRDRGAYEQYF. CDR3 DNA: TGTGCCAGCAGTGACCGGGACAGGGGAGCCTACGAGCAGTACTTC.

The rearrangement links TRBV5-6 to TRBJ2-5, with a tentative D call TRBD2 (5 bases). This CDR3 has 15 amino acids. Trimming cost V 0 bases and J 4 bases, with 13 bases left between them. Germline V gives CDR1 SGHDT, CDR2 YYEEEE. CDR3 protein: CASSLGEWVGETQYF. Written as DNA, the CDR3 is TGTGCCAGCAGCTTGGGGGAGTGGGTTGGAGAGACCCAGTACTTC. Looking up the rest from reference TRBV5-6 and TRBJ2-5 gives the full variable domain: DAGVTQSPTHLIKTRGQQVTLRCSPKSGHDTVSWYQQALGQGPQFIFQYYEEEERQRGNFPDRFSGHQFPNYSSELNVNALLLGDSALYLCASSLGEWVGETQYFGPGTRLLVL.

The table lists this clone with a few counts. The chain recombines TRBV2 with TRBJ1-1; D gene unclear. The CDR3 length is 13 residues. V was shortened by 10 bases and J by 0 bases, with 12 bases between the two germline ends. Germline V gene sequence: CDR1 SNHLY, CDR2 FYNNEI. As DNA, the CDR3 is TGTGCCACCCTTACAGAGATGAACACTGAAGCTTTCTTT. It yields the protein CATLTEMNTEAFF.

V usage is TRBV19 and J usage is TRBJ2-2; D is perhaps TRBD2 (6 bases). Per germline, CDR1 LNHDA and CDR2 SQIVND (reference sequence). The CDR3 contains 14 residues. V lost 7 bases and J lost 1, with 10 bases in between. CDR3 residues: CASTYSGNTGELFF. The DNA of the CDR3 is TGTGCCAGTACCTATAGCGGGAACACCGGGGAGCTGTTTTTT.

This clone occurred a few times. This rearrangement joins TRBV6-1 to TRBJ1-4, with a tentative D call TRBD1 (6 bases). This CDR3 is 15 amino acids long. V lost 8 bases and J 8 bases, leaving 21 bases between the germline ends. Looked up from germline, CDR1 is MNHNS and CDR2 is SASEGT. The CDR3 protein is CASGRNAGVNEKLFF. CDR3 nucleotides: TGTGCCAGCGGTAGAAATGCAGGGGTTAACGAAAAACTGTTTTTT.

Ten or more counts support this clone. The V and J genes are TRBV9 and TRBJ2-5; 12 bases match TRBD2. The CDR3 is 18 amino acids. Germline V gene lookup returns CDR1 SGDLS and CDR2 YYNGEE. J was trimmed by 4 bases and V by 0 bases; bases with no gene match: 10. The CDR3 here is CASSVAPSGGLAGETQYF. The CDR3 DNA is TGTGCCAGCAGCGTAGCCCCAAGCGGGGGACTAGCGGGAGAGACCCAGTACTTC.

The chain's CDR3 is CASSQFSEQYF. The CDR3 nucleotides read TGTGCCAGCAGCCAATTCTCCGAGCAGTACTTC. This chain joins TRBV14 and TRBJ2-7; D gene uncertain. The CDR3 contains 11 residues. Germline V gene lookup returns CDR1 SGHDN and CDR2 FVKESK. V was pared by 2 bases and J by 6 bases, with 5 bases between.

This clone was observed a handful of times. V gene TRBV9 combines with J gene TRBJ2-5; D unclear. TRBJ2-7 matches the DNA end more closely, so the J call is doubtful. This CDR3 contains 14 residues. CDR1 and CDR2 (germline): SGDLS, YYNGEE. This CDR3 is CASSVDVNSYEQYF. The CDR3 DNA is TGTGCCAGCAGCGTAGATGTGAACTCCTACGAGCAGTACTTC.

This clone was recorded at least ten times. The V call is TRBV19, the J call TRBJ2-7, with a tentative D call TRBD1 (6 bases). The V gene lost 10 bases and the J gene lost 2 bases, with 27 bases spanning the gap. The germline V gene encodes CDR1 LNHDA and CDR2 SQIVND (reference sequence). This CDR3 contains 17 residues. The CDR3 sequence is CATSLLGGGDTAYEQYF. CDR3 DNA sequence: TGTGCCACCTCCCTCCTTGGCGGTGGGGACACCGCCTACGAGCAGTACTTC.

V usage is TRBV12-5 and J usage is TRBJ2-2, with 7 bases fitting TRBD2. V shed 5 bases, J shed 5 bases, and the junction held 8 bases outside the gene matches. The CDR3 loop spans 15 amino acids. Germline-derived CDR1 and CDR2 are LGHNT and FRNRAP. The CDR3 spells CASGLGGDGTGELFF. CDR3 coding DNA: TGTGCTAGTGGTCTGGGGGGGGATGGTACCGGGGAGCTGTTTTTT.

The chain is built from TRBV6-5 and TRBJ2-5; TRBD1 agrees at 10 bases. V was pared by 4 bases and J by 1 base, with 6 bases of the junction left unmatched. CDR3 size: 16 residues. CDR1 and CDR2 (germline): MNHEY, SVGAGI. The CDR3: CASSFQGQGIQETQYF. CDR3 sequence (DNA): TGTGCCAGCAGTTTTCAGGGACAGGGGATCCAAGAGACCCAGTACTTC.

This chain connects TRBV6-1 to TRBJ2-1; the match to TRBD2 covers 11 bases. Germline V gives CDR1 MNHNS, CDR2 SASEGT. The CDR3 runs 15 residues. J lost 6 bases, V lost 5 bases, and 6 bases had no gene match. CDR3 sequence: CASSSPGLAANEQFF. The CDR3 DNA follows: TGTGCCAGCAGTTCGCCGGGACTAGCGGCCAATGAGCAGTTCTTC.

This clone has only a few counts. The chain combines TRBV6-5 with TRBJ1-2; 10 positions match TRBD1. J was trimmed by 6 bases and V by 6 bases; bases with no gene match: 1. Germline CDR1 MNHEY, CDR2 SVGAGI. The CDR3 is 12 amino acids. CDR3 loop: CASRTGGHGYTF. The CDR3 region has the DNA TGTGCCAGCAGGACAGGGGGCCATGGCTACACCTTC.

This clone has just a few counts. The V and J genes are TRBV6-1 and TRBJ1-2; 8 bases are shared with TRBD1. The CDR3 consists of 14 residues. Germline V CDR1 and CDR2: MNHNS, SASEGT. V shed 7 bases and J 8 bases; nucleotides not matched to a gene: 12. This chain's CDR3 is CASNLGQGAQGYTF. Here the CDR3 DNA reads TGTGCCAGCAACCTCGGACAGGGCGCTCAGGGCTACACCTTC.